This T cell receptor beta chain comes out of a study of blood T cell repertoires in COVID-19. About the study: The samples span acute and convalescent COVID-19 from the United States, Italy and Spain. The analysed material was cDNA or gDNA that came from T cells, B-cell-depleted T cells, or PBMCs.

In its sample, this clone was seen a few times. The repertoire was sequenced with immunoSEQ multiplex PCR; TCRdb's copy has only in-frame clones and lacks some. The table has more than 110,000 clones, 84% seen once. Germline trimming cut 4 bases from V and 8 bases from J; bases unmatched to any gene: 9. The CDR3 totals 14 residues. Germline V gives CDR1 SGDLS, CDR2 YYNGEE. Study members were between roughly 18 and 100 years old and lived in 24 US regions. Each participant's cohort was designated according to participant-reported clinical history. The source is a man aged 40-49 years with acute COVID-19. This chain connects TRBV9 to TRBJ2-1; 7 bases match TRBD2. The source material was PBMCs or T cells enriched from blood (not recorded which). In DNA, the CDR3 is TGTGCCAGCAGCCCGAGCGGGGCTGCCTATGAGCAGTTCTTC. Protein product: CASSPSGAAYEQFF.